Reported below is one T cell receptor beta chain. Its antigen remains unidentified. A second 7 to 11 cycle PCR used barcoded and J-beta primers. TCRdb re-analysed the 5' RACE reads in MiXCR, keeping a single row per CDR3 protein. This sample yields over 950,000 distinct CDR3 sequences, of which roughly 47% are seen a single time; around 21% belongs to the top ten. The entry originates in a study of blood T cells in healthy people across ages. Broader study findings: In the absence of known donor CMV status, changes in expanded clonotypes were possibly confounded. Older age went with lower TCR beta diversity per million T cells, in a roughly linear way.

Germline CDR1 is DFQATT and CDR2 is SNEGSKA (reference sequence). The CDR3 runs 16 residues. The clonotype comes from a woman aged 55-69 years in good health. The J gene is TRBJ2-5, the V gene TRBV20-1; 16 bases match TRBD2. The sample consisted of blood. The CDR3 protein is CSGTSGRAGEQETQYF. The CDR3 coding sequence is TGCAGCGGGACTAGCGGGAGGGCCGGGGAGCAAGAGACCCAGTACTTC.